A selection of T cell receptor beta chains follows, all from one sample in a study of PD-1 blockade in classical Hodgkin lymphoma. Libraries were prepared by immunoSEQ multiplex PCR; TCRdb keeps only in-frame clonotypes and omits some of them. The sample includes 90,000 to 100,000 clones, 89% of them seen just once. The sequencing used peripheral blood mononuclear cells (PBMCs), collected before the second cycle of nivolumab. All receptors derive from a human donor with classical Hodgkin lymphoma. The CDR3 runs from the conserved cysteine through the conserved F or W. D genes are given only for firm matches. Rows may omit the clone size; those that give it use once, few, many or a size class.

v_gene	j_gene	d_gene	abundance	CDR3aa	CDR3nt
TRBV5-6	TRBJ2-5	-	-	CASSLGLSETQYF	TGTGCCAGCAGCTTGGGGCTAAGCGAGACCCAGTACTTC
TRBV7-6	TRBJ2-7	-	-	CASSARDNSYEQYF	TGTGCCAGCAGCGCAAGGGACAACTCCTACGAGCAGTACTTC
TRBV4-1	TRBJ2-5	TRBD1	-	CASSPLGQGGETQYF	TGCGCCAGCAGCCCCTTAGGACAGGGCGGCGAGACCCAGTACTTC
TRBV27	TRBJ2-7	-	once	CASSLQAQLGYEQYF	TGTGCCAGCAGTTTACAGGCCCAGCTGGGCTACGAGCAGTACTTC
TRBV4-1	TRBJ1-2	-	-	CASSQVDGLANYGYTF	TGCGCCAGCAGCCAAGTTGACGGACTAGCTAACTATGGCTACACCTTC
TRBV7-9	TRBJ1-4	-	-	CASSRDGGGEKLFF	TGTGCCAGCAGCCGAGATGGGGGAGGAGAAAAACTGTTTTTT
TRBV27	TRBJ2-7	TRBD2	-	CASRLAGANYHEQYF	TGTGCCAGCAGATTAGCGGGAGCTAACTATCACGAGCAGTACTTC
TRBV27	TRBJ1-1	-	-	CASSPLSGVTEAFF	TGTGCCAGCAGTCCCCTCTCCGGAGTCACTGAAGCTTTCTTT
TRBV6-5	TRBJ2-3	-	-	CASIVPGTDTQYF	TGTGCCAGCATTGTGCCTGGTACAGATACGCAGTATTTT
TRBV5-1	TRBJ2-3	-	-	CASSLKSSTDTQYF	TGCGCCAGCAGCCTCAAATCTAGCACAGATACGCAGTATTTT
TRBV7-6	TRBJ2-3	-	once	CASSFQGFMADTQYF	TGTGCCAGCAGCTTCCAGGGATTCATGGCAGATACGCAGTATTTT
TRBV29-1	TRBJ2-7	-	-	CSVEGAGRYEQYF	TGCAGCGTTGAAGGCGCAGGCAGGTACGAGCAGTACTTC
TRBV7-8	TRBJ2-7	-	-	CASSLAGGMTYEQYF	TGTGCCAGCAGCTTAGCTGGCGGGATGACCTACGAGCAGTACTTC
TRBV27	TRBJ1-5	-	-	CASSPQGLNQPQHF	TGTGCCAGCAGTCCGCAGGGGCTCAATCAGCCCCAGCATTTT
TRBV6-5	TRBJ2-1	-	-	CASSFPRHYEQFF	TGTGCCAGCAGTTTCCCCCGGCACTATGAGCAGTTCTTC
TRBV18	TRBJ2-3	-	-	CASSPQGTQYF	TGTGCCAGCTCACCACAGGGTACGCAGTATTTT
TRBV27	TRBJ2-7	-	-	CASSLGGAHEQYF	TGTGCCAGCAGTTTAGGGGGGGCGCATGAGCAGTACTTC
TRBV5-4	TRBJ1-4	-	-	CASSLDNPWFGATNEKLFF	TGTGCCAGCAGCTTAGACAATCCGTGGTTTGGTGCAACTAATGAAAAACTGTTTTTT
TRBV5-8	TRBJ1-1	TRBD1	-	CASSLARTGRTEAFF	TGTGCCAGCAGCTTGGCCCGGACAGGGAGGACTGAAGCTTTCTTT
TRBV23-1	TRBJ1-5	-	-	CASSHPAYRDGGDNQPQHF	TGCGCCAGCAGTCACCCCGCTTACCGGGACGGAGGAGACAATCAGCCCCAGCATTTT
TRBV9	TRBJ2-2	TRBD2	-	CASSAGTGVSGLAGGNTGELFF	TGTGCCAGCAGCGCCGGGACAGGGGTTTCAGGACTAGCGGGAGGGAACACCGGGGAGCTGTTTTTT
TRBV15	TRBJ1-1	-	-	CATSREVGTEAFF	TGTGCCACCAGCAGAGAGGTCGGCACTGAAGCTTTCTTT
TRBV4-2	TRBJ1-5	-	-	CASSQDRAGGNQPQHF	TGTGCCAGCAGCCAAGACAGGGCTGGGGGCAATCAGCCCCAGCATTTT
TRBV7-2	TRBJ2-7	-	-	CASSKTTGLPYEQYF	TGTGCCAGCAGCAAAACTACAGGTCTACCCTACGAGCAGTACTTC
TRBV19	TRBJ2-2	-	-	CASSSREINTGELFF	TGTGCCAGTAGTAGTCGGGAGATAAACACCGGGGAGCTGTTTTTT
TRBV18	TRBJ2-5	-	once	CASSPSRETQYF	TGTGCCAGCTCACCCTCCAGGGAGACCCAGTACTTC
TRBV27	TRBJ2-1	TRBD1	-	CASSVPGQGRNEQFF	TGTGCCAGCAGTGTCCCGGGACAGGGGAGGAATGAGCAGTTCTTC
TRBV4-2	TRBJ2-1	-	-	CASSQFAGNNEQFF	TGTGCCAGCAGCCAATTTGCAGGGAACAATGAGCAGTTCTTC
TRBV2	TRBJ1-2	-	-	CASSARGSDYGYTF	TGTGCCAGCAGTGCGCGGGGTTCTGACTATGGCTACACCTTC
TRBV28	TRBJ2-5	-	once	CASSGWLSGTQETQYF	TGTGCCAGCAGCGGGTGGCTCAGTGGGACCCAAGAGACCCAGTACTTC
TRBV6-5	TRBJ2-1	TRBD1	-	CASSRSGTAYNEQFF	TGTGCCAGCAGTCGATCCGGGACAGCCTACAATGAGCAGTTCTTC
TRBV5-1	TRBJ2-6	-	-	CASTAAASGANVLTF	TGCGCCAGCACCGCCGCGGCATCGGGGGCCAACGTCCTGACTTTC
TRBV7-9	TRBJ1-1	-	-	CASSLETEAFF	TGTGCCAGCAGCCTTGAAACTGAAGCTTTCTTT
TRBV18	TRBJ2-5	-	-	CASSPWSQETQYF	TGTGCCAGCTCACCATGGTCGCAAGAGACCCAGTACTTC